The 13 T cell receptor beta chains reported below all come from one sample, sequenced in a study of beta chain features in type 1 diabetes. The investigators reverse transcribed all of the isolated RNA, so they sequenced expressed TCRB transcripts. The assay was immunoSEQ multiplex PCR, and TCRdb's table has in-frame clones only and misses some. The table shows 85,000 to 110,000 clones, with 25% to 35% occurring only once. Their target antigens are unknown. Regarding the study as a whole: TCRB CDR3 length was moderately but significantly reduced in all four CD4+ subsets of Type 1 diabetes patients.

The sample consisted of central memory CD4+ T cells from blood. The receptor source for this set is a woman between 18 and 29 years old with type 1 diabetes.

This chain links TRBV10-2 with TRBJ1-2; 10 bases fit TRBD1. The junction had 5 bases not matched to a gene; V was cut back by 1 base and J by 3 bases. CDR1 is WSHSY and CDR2 is SAAADI in the germline V gene. This CDR3 is built from 16 residues. CDR3 DNA: TGCGCCAGCAGTGAGTGGGGACAGGGGTCGGACTATGGCTACACCTTC. It yields the protein CASSEWGQGSDYGYTF.

The sample holds a few counts of this clone. This chain uses TRBV19 with TRBJ2-1; TRBD2 agrees at 13 bases. Trimming at V came to 8 bases and at J to 1 base, leaving 5 bases not matched to a gene. The CDR3 totals 16 residues. Germline V gene lookup returns CDR1 LNHDA and CDR2 SQIVND (reference sequence). CDR3 protein: CASRTSGSGSYNEQFF. The CDR3 DNA is TGTGCCAGTCGGACTAGCGGGAGTGGTTCCTACAATGAGCAGTTCTTC.

V is TRBV18 and J is TRBJ1-5; 7 bases agree with TRBD1. The junction had 5 bases not matched to a gene; V was cut back by 2 bases and J by 7 bases. Germline CDR1 and CDR2: KGHSH and LQKENI. The CDR3 is made up of 14 amino acids. Written as DNA, the CDR3 is TGTGCCAGCTCACCATCGACAGGGAGCCAGCCCCAGCATTTT. Residues: CASSPSTGSQPQHF.

V is TRBV19 and J is TRBJ1-5, with a weak D call TRBD1 (6 bases). Germline V gene lookup returns CDR1 LNHDA and CDR2 SQIVND (reference sequence). This CDR3 region has 16 residues. Trimming removed 3 bases at V and 2 bases at J, with 14 bases between. The CDR3 loop reads CASSMIVDSRNQPQHF. The CDR3 coding sequence is TGTGCCAGTAGTATGATAGTGGACAGCCGCAATCAGCCCCAGCATTTT.

The chain links TRBV1 to TRBJ1-2; whether TRBD1, the table's D call, matches the DNA was not checked. TRBV1 is assigned pseudogene status. The CDR3 is made up of 14 amino acids. CDR3: CTSSQPLGNYGYTF. The CDR3 nucleotides read TGCACCAGCAGCCAACCTCTGGGCAACTATGGCTACACCTTC.

The V and J genes are TRBV28 and TRBJ1-4; D perhaps matches TRBD1 (6 bases). The CDR3 runs to 15 residues. The V end was cut by 6 bases, the J end by 2 bases, with 13 bases between. The germline CDR1 and CDR2 sequences are MDHEN and SYDVKM. In DNA, the CDR3 is TGTGCCAGCAGCGTAACAGGGATTACTAATGAAAAACTGTTTTTT. Amino acid sequence: CASSVTGITNEKLFF.

This clone came up a few times. The CDR3 region is CSAVSGETQYF. For the CDR3, the DNA is TGCAGTGCTGTCTCAGGGGAGACCCAGTACTTC. The J gene is TRBJ2-5, the V gene TRBV20-1; D possibly corresponds to TRBD1 (5 bases). Trimming removed 5 bases at V and 5 bases at J, with 9 bases between. Looked up from germline, CDR1 is DFQATT and CDR2 is SNEGSKA (reference sequence). This CDR3 is built from 11 residues.

V gene TRBV4-1 combines with J gene TRBJ2-1, with a possible D match to TRBD2 (5 bases). V was trimmed by 0 bases and J by 0 bases, leaving 9 bases between them. This CDR3 is built from 16 residues. CDR1 is MGHRA and CDR2 is YSYEKL in the germline V gene. DNA for the CDR3: TGCGCCAGCAGCCAAGATCCAGGAGGCTCCTACAATGAGCAGTTCTTC. Its translation: CASSQDPGGSYNEQFF.

The chain links TRBV7-9 to TRBJ2-7; TRBD2 agrees at 15 bases. The germline CDR1 and CDR2 sequences are SEHNR and FQNEAQ (reference sequence). Unmatched junction bases numbered 6, after V lost 0 bases and J lost 3 bases. This CDR3 is built from 18 residues. The DNA of the CDR3 is TGTGCCAGCAGCTTAGCCGGGACTAGCGGGAGGCAAAGCTACGAGCAGTACTTC. Protein sequence: CASSLAGTSGRQSYEQYF.

This clone was seen only a few times. This chain links TRBV6-5 with TRBJ1-1; 9 bases are a match to TRBD1. Germline loops: CDR1 MNHEY, CDR2 SVGAGI. CDR3 length: 15 residues. The trim removed 2 bases at V and 0 bases at J, leaving 1 base unmatched. The DNA for the CDR3 is TGTGCCAGCAGTTACGGGGACAGGGTGAACACTGAAGCTTTCTTT. Translated: CASSYGDRVNTEAFF.

The rearrangement joins TRBV9 to TRBJ2-1, with 16 bases lining up with TRBD2. Trimming at V came to 4 bases and at J to 9 bases, leaving 4 bases not matched to a gene. This CDR3 is built from 15 residues. CDR1 and CDR2 from the germline V gene are SGDLS and YYNGEE. The CDR3 coding sequence is TGTGCCAGCAGCAAGGGACTAGCGGGAGGGACTGAGCAGTTCTTC. Protein product: CASSKGLAGGTEQFF.

This chain connects TRBV5-1 to TRBJ2-3; 12 bases map to TRBD2. The CDR3 length is 17 residues. Trimming removed 0 bases from V and 6 bases from J; junction bases left unmatched: 8. CDR1 is SGHRS and CDR2 is YFSETQ in the germline V gene. DNA for the CDR3: TGCGCCAGCAGCTTGGCGTCGACTAGCGGGAGTATTGATACGCAGTATTTT. Protein product: CASSLASTSGSIDTQYF.

The chain links TRBV19 to TRBJ1-5, with TRBD1 identical over 9 bases. The germline V gene encodes CDR1 LNHDA and CDR2 SQIVND (reference sequence). The J segment lost 3 bases and the V segment lost 7 bases, leaving 10 bases of the junction unmatched. CDR3 length equals 16 residues. The CDR3 DNA sequence: TGTGCCAGTACCCGGCACGGACAGGGGATCAATCAGCCCCAGCATTTT. Translated, it gives CASTRHGQGINQPQHF.